This TCR beta chain was profiled in a study of blood T cell repertoires in COVID-19. The table came from immunoSEQ multiplex PCR; TCRdb's copy has only in-frame clones and leaves some out. The table has about 100,000 clones, just under 95% seen once. The junction had 5 bases not matched to a gene; V was cut back by 6 bases and J by 0 bases. The V gene's germline CDR1 is MNHEY and CDR2 SVGAGI. The CDR3 spans 15 residues. Sequences were obtained from peripheral blood. The rearrangement links TRBV6-5 to TRBJ2-7, with 10 nucleotides matching TRBD1. This receptor was identified in a man in his 70s with acute or convalescent COVID-19. The CDR3 region is CASRGDRGPSYEQYF. As DNA, the CDR3 is TGTGCCAGCAGGGGCGACAGGGGGCCCTCCTACGAGCAGTACTTC.